Each of the 14 T cell receptor beta chains below was sequenced from the same sample in a study of graft-versus-host responses after intestinal transplantation. Assay: immunoSEQ multiplex PCR; the TCRdb copy retains only in-frame clones and omits some. This sample yields 62,000 or so clones, of which around 90% are seen a single time; 1.6% belongs to the top ten. The material sequenced was PBMCs, taken 26 days after transplant. The origin of the receptors is a human patient who received an intestinal transplant, so some T cells may come from the graft donor.

This clone appeared a single time. The gene calls are TRBV30 and TRBJ1-1; tentatively, D is TRBD1 (5 bases). From germline, CDR1 is GTSNPN and CDR2 SVGIG (reference sequence). Trimming took off 7 bases at V and 1 base at J, with 16 bases between the two ends. The CDR3 totals 14 residues. The CDR3 sequence: CAYETWGGNTEAFF. CDR3 coding DNA: TGTGCCTACGAAACGTGGGGGGGGAACACTGAAGCTTTCTTT.

The rearrangement joins TRBV11-2 to TRBJ2-2; D gene unclear. With 5 bases removed from V and 6 bases from J, the gap between germline ends came to 16 bases. This CDR3 has 15 amino acids. CDR1 is SGHAT and CDR2 is FQNNGV in the germline V gene. The CDR3 here is CASSLGPPYAGELFF. The CDR3, as DNA: TGTGCCAGCAGCCTTGGGCCCCCATATGCCGGGGAGCTGTTTTTT. The full variable domain, rest sourced from reference TRBV11-2 and TRBJ2-2, is EAGVAQSPRYKIIEKRQSVAFWCNPISGHATLYWYQQILGQGPKLLIQFQNNGVVDDSQLPKDRFSAERLKGVDSTLKIQPAKLEDSAVYLCASSLGPPYAGELFFGEGSRLTVL.

The V call is TRBV27, the J call TRBJ1-2, with TRBD1 matching 8 bases. The CDR3 has 14 amino acids. Germline CDR1 is MNHEY and CDR2 is SMNVEV (reference sequence). V was pared by 5 bases and J by 4 bases, with 6 bases of the junction left unmatched. Here the CDR3 reads CASSPLGTGYGYTF. The CDR3 DNA follows: TGTGCCAGCAGTCCTCTTGGGACAGGCTATGGCTACACCTTC.

The chain couples TRBV5-1 to TRBJ2-1; 10 bases line up with TRBD1. CDR3 length: 14 residues. Germline loops: CDR1 SGHRS, CDR2 YFSETQ. V lost 4 bases and J lost 6; bases outside the gene matches: 4. As DNA, the CDR3 is TGCGCCAGCAGCGTTCGACAGGGGGCCAATGAGCAGTTCTTC. Protein product: CASSVRQGANEQFF. Supplemented by reference TRBV5-1 and TRBJ2-1, the full variable domain reads KAGVTQTPRYLIKTRGQQVTLSCSPISGHRSVSWYQQTPGQGLQFLFEYFSETQRNKGNFPGRFSGRQFSNSRSEMNVSTLELGDSALYLCASSVRQGANEQFFGPGTRLTVL.

This clone was counted a single time. The J gene is TRBJ2-2, the V gene TRBV27, with 7 bases aligning to TRBD1. Unmatched junction bases numbered 6, after V lost 2 bases and J lost 0 bases. CDR1 is MNHEY and CDR2 is SMNVEV in the germline V gene (reference sequence). The CDR3 spans 17 residues. The chain's CDR3 is CASSLMLGTANTGELFF. In nucleotides, the CDR3 is TGTGCCAGCAGTTTAATGCTTGGGACAGCGAACACCGGGGAGCTGTTTTTT.

This chain connects TRBV6-5 to TRBJ1-1; a weak D match, TRBD1 (6 bases). Germline CDR1 reads MNHEY; CDR2 reads SVGAGI. Deletions cut 4 bases from V and 6 bases from J, with 12 bases between. The CDR3 consists of 13 residues. The CDR3 is CASSSPGVAEAFF. CDR3 nucleotide sequence: TGTGCCAGCAGTTCACCAGGGGTCGCTGAAGCTTTCTTT.

The rearrangement joins TRBV30 to TRBJ1-6; TRBD1 is a possible D gene (5 bases). Germline V gives CDR1 GTSNPN, CDR2 SVGIG (reference sequence). Trimming took off 4 bases at V and 12 bases at J, with 13 bases between the two ends. This CDR3 is 12 amino acids long. The CDR3 sequence is CAWNQPGEPLHF. CDR3 DNA sequence: TGTGCCTGGAACCAACCGGGGGAACCCCTCCACTTT. Full variable domain (remainder filled in from reference TRBV30 and TRBJ1-6): SQTIHQWPATLVQPVGSPLSLECTVEGTSNPNLYWYRQAAGRGLQLLFYSVGIGQISSEVPQNLSASRPQDRQFILSSKKLLLSDSGFYLCAWNQPGEPLHFGNGTRLTVT.

The chain has TRBV11-3 and TRBJ1-3; 7 bases fit TRBD1. The CDR3 consists of 15 residues. J was trimmed by 2 bases and V by 4 bases; bases with no gene match: 5. Germline V gene data show CDR1 as SGHNT and CDR2 as YENEEA. CDR3 in amino acids: CASSSPGQPGNTIYF. The CDR3 DNA reads TGTGCCAGCAGCTCCCCGGGACAGCCTGGAAACACCATATATTTT. The variable domain in full, completed from reference TRBV11-3 and TRBJ1-3, reads EAGVVQSPRYKIIEKKQPVAFWCNPISGHNTLYWYLQNLGQGPELLIRYENEEAVDDSQLPKDRFSAERLKGVDSTLKIQPAELGDSAVYLCASSSPGQPGNTIYFGEGSWLTVV.

To note about this clone: A junction boundary mismatches the germline segment, possibly from a read error. This chain joins TRBV4-3 and TRBJ1-2, with a possible D match to TRBD1 (6 bases). CDR1 is LGHNA and CDR2 is YSLEER in the germline V gene. The CDR3 has 14 amino acids. This CDR3 is CASSQGRGQSLVAF. In nucleotides, the CDR3 is TGCGCCAGCAGCCAAGGTCGTGGACAGAGCCTCGTAGCCTTC.

The V call is TRBV5-6, the J call TRBJ1-1, with 7 positions matching TRBD1. V was pared by 5 bases and J by 3 bases, with 13 bases of the junction left unmatched. The germline CDR1 and CDR2 sequences are SGHDT and YYEEEE. The CDR3 sequence is 16 residues long. The CDR3 region has the DNA TGTGCCAGCAGTCACATCCGGGACAGACCGTACACTGAAGCTTTCTTT. Translated, it gives CASSHIRDRPYTEAFF. Full variable domain (rest looked up from reference TRBV5-6 and TRBJ1-1): DAGVTQSPTHLIKTRGQQVTLRCSPKSGHDTVSWYQQALGQGPQFIFQYYEEEERQRGNFPDRFSGHQFPNYSSELNVNALLLGDSALYLCASSHIRDRPYTEAFFGQGTRLTVV.

The chain joins TRBV29-1 to TRBJ2-2, with 12 bases aligning to TRBD2. Germline assignment: CDR1 SQVTM and CDR2 ANQGSEA. Losses at the gene ends were 8 bases for V and 5 bases for J; bases not matched to a gene: 18. The CDR3 extends over 18 amino acids. The CDR3 sequence: CSPPGLAGRGGGTGELFF. The CDR3 DNA reads TGCAGCCCACCGGGACTAGCGGGCCGAGGGGGTGGAACCGGGGAGCTGTTTTTT.

This clone was counted only a few times. The gene calls are TRBV30 and TRBJ1-1; D is possibly TRBD1 (6 bases). CDR3 size: 14 residues. The V gene lost 0 bases and the J gene lost 4 bases, with 12 bases spanning the gap. The germline V gene has CDR1 GTSNPN and CDR2 SVGIG (reference sequence). This CDR3 reads CAWSVLTGGTEAFF. The CDR3 nucleotides read TGTGCCTGGAGTGTACTGACAGGAGGCACTGAAGCTTTCTTT.

The chain links TRBV5-1 to TRBJ2-3; possibly TRBD2 for D (7 bases). From germline, CDR1 is SGHRS and CDR2 YFSETQ. This CDR3 spans 14 amino acids. The V end was cut by 3 bases, the J end by 2 bases, with 10 bases between. CDR3 in DNA: TGCGCCAGCAGCTCGGGGGGCTACACAGATACGCAGTATTTT. Translated, it gives CASSSGGYTDTQYF.

The J gene is TRBJ2-1, the V gene TRBV10-3, with D unresolved. Germline CDR1 is ENHRY and CDR2 is SYGVKD. V lost 8 bases, J lost 7 bases, and 6 bases lay in between. This CDR3 has 10 amino acids. The CDR3 loop is CAIGSNEQFF. The CDR3 DNA reads as TGTGCCATCGGCTCAAATGAGCAGTTCTTC.